This T cell receptor beta chain is drawn from a study of blood T cell repertoires in COVID-19. This CDR3 comprises 17 residues. V dropped 6 bases and J dropped 6; count of bases not matched to a gene: 15. CDR1 MDHEN and CDR2 SYDVKM come from the germline V gene. Data came from immunoSEQ multiplex PCR; TCRdb stores just in-frame clones and leaves some out. The profile shows almost 250,000 clones, roughly 89% of them singletons. Residents of 24 US areas, aged about 18 to 95 years, made up the participants. Which cohort a participant joined came from the clinical history participants gave. Cohort 3 donors were reported recovered after two negative PCRs, clearance, or symptom resolution.

The sequence was collected from a woman in her twenties or thirties who had recovered from COVID-19. The chain employs TRBV28 and TRBJ2-7; 12 bases agree with TRBD2. The sample taken for sequencing was PBMCs or T cells enriched from blood (not recorded which). The chain's CDR3 is CASSRIPRTSGISEQYF. The CDR3 DNA reads TGTGCCAGCAGCCGAATCCCCCGGACTAGCGGGATAAGCGAGCAGTACTTC.